The 29 T cell receptor beta chains reported below all come from one sample, sequenced in a study of Ad26.COV2.S vaccination and SARS-CoV-2 variants. As to treatment: around 19 received Ad26.COV2.S at low or high dose, single or two shots; roughly 5 received placebo; per-sample allocation not given. It was on day 63 after the first vaccine or placebo injection that samples were taken. TCRdb keeps only in-frame clones here, not all; method: immunoSEQ multiplex PCR. Seen here are about 350,000 clones, around nine tenths observed once, and the top ten hold around 5%. The specimen was peripheral blood, collected in a trial of Ad26.COV2.S vaccine versus placebo. These receptors came from a person between 18 and 59 years old who received the Ad26.COV2.S COVID-19 vaccine or a placebo.

The chain uses TRBV28 and TRBJ2-1; TRBD2 is a possible D gene (6 bases). The CDR3 sequence is 11 residues long. The V and J ends lost 2 bases and 16 bases respectively, with 12 bases between them. The germline V gene has CDR1 MDHEN and CDR2 SYDVKM. The CDR3: CASSLGDSAFF. As DNA, the CDR3 is TGTGCCAGCAGTTTAGGGGACTCCGCATTCTTC.

This chain joins TRBV18 and TRBJ1-5; the match to TRBD1 covers 7 bases. V shed 5 bases, J shed 9 bases, and the junction held 10 bases outside the gene matches. The V gene's germline CDR1 is KGHSH and CDR2 LQKENI. The CDR3 is 14 residues long. CDR3 DNA: TGTGCCAGCTCAGCAGACAGGGCGCGTGGGCCCCAGCATTTT. Amino acids: CASSADRARGPQHF.

The rearrangement uses TRBV10-3 and TRBJ2-1; TRBD2 matches 14 bases. Germline trimming cut 3 bases from V and 4 bases from J; bases unmatched to any gene: 5. The CDR3 loop spans 17 amino acids. CDR1 and CDR2 from the germline V gene are ENHRY and SYGVKD. CDR3 residues: CAISDSGLAGVYNEQFF. In DNA, the CDR3 is TGTGCCATCAGTGACTCGGGACTAGCGGGGGTATACAATGAGCAGTTCTTC.

The V call is TRBV11-3, the J call TRBJ2-1; D gene uncertain. Germline V CDR1 and CDR2: SGHNT, YENEEA. The CDR3 contains 15 residues. Trimming removed 4 bases at V and 6 bases at J, with 16 bases between. The CDR3 DNA reads as TGTGCCAGCAGCTCGCGGACCGCCGGGCCCAATGAGCAGTTCTTC. Its translation is CASSSRTAGPNEQFF.

This clone was recorded only once. The V call is TRBV7-8, the J call TRBJ2-2, with 10 bases that match TRBD2. Germline CDR1 and CDR2: SGHVS and FQNEAQ. This CDR3 has 15 amino acids. The V and J ends lost 6 bases and 4 bases, in that order; junction bases with no gene match: 5. This chain's CDR3 is CASSFSGGFTGELFF. The DNA of the CDR3 is TGTGCCAGCAGTTTTAGCGGGGGGTTCACCGGGGAGCTGTTTTTT.

V is TRBV29-1 and J is TRBJ2-2; D possibly corresponds to TRBD2 (6 bases). V dropped 4 bases and J dropped 7 bases, with 13 bases sitting between them. CDR3 size: 13 residues. CDR1 is SQVTM, CDR2 ANQGSEA, per germline. CDR3 amino acids: CSVVGGGIGELFF. Here the CDR3 DNA reads TGCAGCGTTGTCGGGGGTGGGATCGGGGAGCTGTTTTTT.

The rearrangement uses TRBV7-4 and TRBJ2-7, with 9 bases aligning to TRBD1. V lost 3 bases to trimming and J lost 2 bases; unmatched junction nucleotides: 5. Germline V gene lookup returns CDR1 SGHVT and CDR2 SQSDAQ. The CDR3 totals 15 residues. The CDR3 here is CASSFGQGRTYEQYF. The CDR3 nucleotides are TGTGCCAGCAGCTTCGGACAGGGGCGGACCTACGAGCAGTACTTC.

The chain employs TRBV4-1 and TRBJ2-1; 9 bases map to TRBD2. The junction had 10 bases not matched to a gene; V was cut back by 0 bases and J by 4 bases. There are 18 residues in the CDR3. Germline CDR1 and CDR2: MGHRA and YSYEKL. The CDR3 bases are TGCGCCAGCAGCCAAGATCAGTATCGGACTAGCGAATACAATGAGCAGTTCTTC. Translating gives CASSQDQYRTSEYNEQFF.

The DNA for the CDR3 is TGTGCCAGCAGCTCCGGGGACATCGAATCATACGAGCAGTACTTC. Its protein is CASSSGDIESYEQYF. The V and J genes are TRBV7-6 and TRBJ2-7; tentative D call: TRBD1 (6 bases). Germline V lookup: CDR1 SGHVS, CDR2 FNYEAQ. Trimming took off 4 bases at V and 4 bases at J, with 17 bases between the two ends. This CDR3 comprises 15 residues.

The chain combines TRBV5-4 with TRBJ1-4, with D hard to call. CDR1 and CDR2 (germline): SGHNT, YYREEE (reference sequence). This CDR3 spans 15 amino acids. V was pared by 2 bases and J by 6 bases, with 14 bases between. The chain's CDR3 is CASSFSSAAYEKLFF. The CDR3, as DNA: TGTGCCAGCAGCTTCTCCTCCGCGGCTTATGAAAAACTGTTTTTT.

The V call is TRBV28, the J call TRBJ2-1, with no clear D. The CDR3 totals 14 residues. Trimming left V 2 bases short and J 2 bases short, with 7 bases between. Germline loops: CDR1 MDHEN, CDR2 SYDVKM. The CDR3 protein is CASSLRQTYNEQFF. The CDR3 DNA reads as TGTGCCAGCAGTTTACGGCAAACCTACAATGAGCAGTTCTTC.

V and J are TRBV11-2 and TRBJ2-1; the D gene could be TRBD1 or TRBD2 (5 bases each). CDR3 length: 16 residues. Germline V CDR1 and CDR2: SGHAT, FQNNGV. Deletions cut 1 base from V and 5 bases from J, with 15 bases between. The CDR3 reads CASSLGRWGSHNEQFF. CDR3 bases: TGTGCCAGCAGCTTAGGTCGTTGGGGGAGTCACAATGAGCAGTTCTTC.

This clone was picked up a small number of times. This chain connects TRBV18 to TRBJ1-6; D is perhaps TRBD1 (5 bases). The germline CDR1 and CDR2 sequences are KGHSH and LQKENI. This CDR3 comprises 14 residues. With 5 bases removed from V and 5 bases from J, the gap between germline ends came to 10 bases. The CDR3 nucleotides are TGTGCCAGCTCATCCCAGGGAAATAATTCACCCCTCCACTTT. Translating gives CASSSQGNNSPLHF.

A note on this clone: A junction end diverges from the germline sequence, so it may reflect a read error. The rearrangement joins TRBV28 to TRBJ1-2, with D maybe TRBD1 (6 bases). Germline CDR1 and CDR2: MDHEN and SYDVKM. This CDR3 has 12 residues. CDR3 amino acids: CASNLQGYGYTF. The CDR3 DNA reads as TGTGCCAGCAATTTACAGGGATATGGCTACACCTTC.

This rearrangement joins TRBV14 to TRBJ2-5; D unclear. V lost 0 bases, J lost 5 bases, and 7 bases lay in between. This CDR3 region has 13 residues. CDR1 SGHDN and CDR2 FVKESK come from the germline V gene. CDR3 loop: CASSQDRAETQYF. CDR3 in DNA: TGTGCCAGCAGCCAAGATAGGGCGGAGACCCAGTACTTC.

The rearrangement links TRBV28 to TRBJ1-5; 7 bases match TRBD1. Losses at the gene ends were 5 bases for V and 7 bases for J; bases not matched to a gene: 14. Germline V gene sequence: CDR1 MDHEN, CDR2 SYDVKM. The CDR3 consists of 16 residues. The CDR3 coding sequence is TGTGCCAGCAGTCCGGGCGACAGGGTGGGGGGGCAGCCCCAGCATTTT. Translating it yields CASSPGDRVGGQPQHF.

This chain connects TRBV19 to TRBJ2-1, with 9 bases matching TRBD1. The germline CDR1 and CDR2 sequences are LNHDA and SQIVND (reference sequence). This CDR3 is built from 14 residues. V shed 7 bases, J shed 7 bases, and the junction held 8 bases outside the gene matches. In DNA, the CDR3 is TGTGCCAGTATCCCGGGACAGGGAAGGAATGAGCAGTTCTTC. This gives the protein CASIPGQGRNEQFF.

This chain joins TRBV7-2 and TRBJ2-3; 7 nucleotides match TRBD1. V lost 5 bases to trimming and J lost 2 bases; unmatched junction nucleotides: 10. This CDR3 comprises 16 residues. The germline V gene encodes CDR1 SGHTA and CDR2 FQGNSA. CDR3 DNA sequence: TGTGCCAGCAGCCGGACGACAGGGACAAACACAGATACGCAGTATTTT. This sequence encodes CASSRTTGTNTDTQYF.

J is TRBJ1-5 and V is TRBV3-1 (or the pseudogene TRBV3-2); D perhaps matches TRBD1 (5 bases). CDR3 size: 15 residues. Trimming left V 1 base short and J 9 bases short, with 16 bases between. Germline lookup yields CDR1 LGHDT and CDR2 YNNKEL (reference sequence). Written as DNA, the CDR3 is TGTGCCAGCAGCCAAGGTGCAGGGACCTGGGCGCCCCAGCATTTT. Protein sequence: CASSQGAGTWAPQHF.

The gene calls are TRBV9 and TRBJ1-2; the match to TRBD1 covers 8 bases. With 4 bases clipped from V and 5 bases from J, the junction kept 10 bases outside the gene matches. The V gene's germline CDR1 is SGDLS and CDR2 YYNGEE. The CDR3 extends over 15 amino acids. The CDR3 DNA follows: TGTGCCAGCAGCCCATACCCTCAGGGGGCGTATGGCTACACCTTC. Amino acid sequence: CASSPYPQGAYGYTF.

V and J are TRBV4-1 and TRBJ2-3; the D gene is possibly TRBD2 (5 bases). This CDR3 spans 14 amino acids. The germline gives CDR1 MGHRA, CDR2 YSYEKL. V dropped 3 bases and J dropped 4 bases, with 11 bases sitting between them. CDR3: CASSQGPGADTQYF. Here the CDR3 DNA reads TGCGCCAGCAGCCAGGGCCCCGGGGCAGATACGCAGTATTTT.

The rearrangement uses TRBV7-2 and TRBJ2-7; tentatively, D is TRBD1 (5 bases). Germline V gives CDR1 SGHTA, CDR2 FQGNSA. The CDR3 has 13 residues. Trimming shortened V by 0 bases and J by 5 bases, and 8 bases separated the two germline ends. The CDR3 spells CASSLAQGHEQYF. The CDR3 DNA sequence: TGTGCCAGCAGCTTAGCCCAGGGCCACGAGCAGTACTTC.

The chain recombines TRBV10-3 with TRBJ2-1; D is possibly TRBD2 (6 bases). The CDR3 contains 14 residues. Germline CDR1 and CDR2: ENHRY and SYGVKD. With 0 bases removed from V and 10 bases from J, the gap between germline ends came to 13 bases. CDR3 nucleotides: TGTGCCATCAGTGAGTCGGGGGGACCGGAGGAGCAGTTCTTC. Translation gives CAISESGGPEEQFF.

The CDR3 DNA reads TGCAGCGTTAGCGGACCCACTAGCGGGGTATTCTTC. Translation gives CSVSGPTSGVFF. J is TRBJ2-1 and V is TRBV29-1; 10 bases are shared with TRBD2. Germline CDR1 and CDR2: SQVTM and ANQGSEA. V lost 5 bases, J lost 16 bases, and 11 bases stayed unmatched. This CDR3 is built from 12 residues.

This clone was counted once. One junction end disagrees with the germline gene, perhaps due to a read error. The CDR3, as DNA: TGTGCCAGCAGCCGAAACACCGAGGAGCTGTTTTTT. This translates into CASSRNTEELFF. This sequence joins TRBV27 and TRBJ2-2; no reliable D call. Germline V lookup: CDR1 MNHEY, CDR2 SMNVEV (reference sequence). The CDR3 is 12 residues long.

The chain uses TRBV9 and TRBJ2-2; perhaps TRBD2 as D (6 bases). The CDR3 is 16 amino acids. V gave up 3 bases and J gave up 3 bases, with 15 bases separating them. CDR1 is SGDLS, CDR2 YYNGEE, per germline. As DNA, the CDR3 is TGTGCCAGCAGCGATCACCGGGACTCGGACACCGGGGAGCTGTTTTTT. Residues: CASSDHRDSDTGELFF.

This sequence joins TRBV6-2 or TRBV6-3 and TRBJ2-1, with 11 nucleotides matching TRBD1. Trimming cost V 2 bases and J 8 bases; bases outside gene matches: 2. The CDR3 has 14 residues. Germline V gene data show CDR1 as MNHEY and CDR2 as SVGEGT. The CDR3 is CASSYGQGADEQFF. The CDR3 DNA reads as TGTGCCAGCAGTTACGGACAGGGGGCAGATGAGCAGTTCTTC.

The chain links TRBV19 to TRBJ1-1, with 8 nucleotides matching TRBD1. With 0 bases clipped from V and 10 bases from J, the junction kept 4 bases outside the gene matches. Germline assignment: CDR1 LNHDA and CDR2 SQIVND (reference sequence). This CDR3 has 13 residues. Written as DNA, the CDR3 is TGTGCCAGTAGTATAGACAGGGGGCTTGCAGCTTTCTTT. This encodes CASSIDRGLAAFF.

This chain joins TRBV4-2 and TRBJ2-1; TRBD2 agrees at 7 bases. Germline assignment: CDR1 LGHNA and CDR2 YNFKEQ. The CDR3 contains 16 residues. V lost 0 bases to trimming and J lost 7 bases; unmatched junction nucleotides: 9. The CDR3 sequence is CASSQDIGGRVNEQFF. DNA of the CDR3: TGTGCCAGCAGCCAAGATATAGGAGGGAGGGTAAATGAGCAGTTCTTC.